This entry describes one T cell receptor (beta chain). Original processing methods: Estimation of nucleated cell counts relied on the amplification of reference gene primers. The assay was immunoSEQ multiplex PCR, and TCRdb's table has in-frame clones only and misses some. D and trimming come from the DNA, and the V and J calls and clone size come from that table. The table has some 100,000 clones, around three quarters seen once; the top ten hold around 4.2%. The entry originates in a study of blood T cell repertoires in COVID-19. Overall study context: The United States, Italy and Spain supplied acute and convalescent COVID-19 samples.

The clonotype was recovered from a human donor in a cohort sampled during active or convalescent COVID-19. Sequencing was carried out using peripheral blood.

The CDR3 DNA follows: TGTGCCAGCAGAGAGGGACAGATCTATAATTCACCCCTCCACTTT. Translated: CASREGQIYNSPLHF. V gene TRBV28 combines with J gene TRBJ1-6, with TRBD1 identical over 7 bases. CDR1 and CDR2 from the germline V gene are MDHEN and SYDVKM. V shed 6 bases, J shed 3 bases, and the junction held 5 bases outside the gene matches. The CDR3 totals 15 residues.